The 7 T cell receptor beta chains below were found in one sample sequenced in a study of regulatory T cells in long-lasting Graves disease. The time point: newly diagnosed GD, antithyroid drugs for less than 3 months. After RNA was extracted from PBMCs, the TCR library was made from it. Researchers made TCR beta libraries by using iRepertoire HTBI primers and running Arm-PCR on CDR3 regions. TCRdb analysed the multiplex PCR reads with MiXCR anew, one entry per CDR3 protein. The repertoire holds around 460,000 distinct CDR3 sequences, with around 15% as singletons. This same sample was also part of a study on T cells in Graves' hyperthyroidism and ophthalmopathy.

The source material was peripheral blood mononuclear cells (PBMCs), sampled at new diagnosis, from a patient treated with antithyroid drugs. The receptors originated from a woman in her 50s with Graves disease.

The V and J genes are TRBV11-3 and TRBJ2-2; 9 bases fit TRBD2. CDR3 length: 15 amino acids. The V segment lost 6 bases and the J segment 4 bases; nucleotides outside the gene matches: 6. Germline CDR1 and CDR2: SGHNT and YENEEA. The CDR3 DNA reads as TGTGCCAGCAGGGCTAGCGGGATGATCACCGGGGAGCTGTTTTTT. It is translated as CASRASGMITGELFF.

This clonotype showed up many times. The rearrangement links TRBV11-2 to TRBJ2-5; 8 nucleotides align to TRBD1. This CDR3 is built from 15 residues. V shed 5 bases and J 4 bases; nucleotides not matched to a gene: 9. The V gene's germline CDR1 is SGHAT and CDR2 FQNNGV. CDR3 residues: CASSIPDRAGETQYF. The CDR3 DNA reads TGTGCCAGCAGCATCCCGGACAGGGCGGGAGAGACCCAGTACTTC.

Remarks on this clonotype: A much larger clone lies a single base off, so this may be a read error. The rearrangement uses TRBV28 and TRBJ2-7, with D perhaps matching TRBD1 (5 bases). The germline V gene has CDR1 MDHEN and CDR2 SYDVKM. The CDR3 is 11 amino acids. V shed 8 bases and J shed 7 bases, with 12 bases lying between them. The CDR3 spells CASQGFNEQYF. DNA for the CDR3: TGTGCCAGCCAGGGATTCAATGAGCAGTACTTC.

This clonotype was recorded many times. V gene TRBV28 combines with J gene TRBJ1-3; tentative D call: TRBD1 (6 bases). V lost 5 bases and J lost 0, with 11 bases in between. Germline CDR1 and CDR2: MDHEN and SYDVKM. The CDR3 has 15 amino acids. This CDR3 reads CASSGWTVSGNTIYF. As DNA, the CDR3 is TGTGCCAGCAGTGGGTGGACAGTCTCTGGAAACACCATATATTTT.

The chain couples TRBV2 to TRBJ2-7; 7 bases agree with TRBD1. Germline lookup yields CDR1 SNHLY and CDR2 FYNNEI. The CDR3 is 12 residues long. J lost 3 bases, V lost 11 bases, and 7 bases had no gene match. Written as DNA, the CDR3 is TGTGCCGACCGGGACAGTGGCTACGAGCAGTACTTC. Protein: CADRDSGYEQYF.

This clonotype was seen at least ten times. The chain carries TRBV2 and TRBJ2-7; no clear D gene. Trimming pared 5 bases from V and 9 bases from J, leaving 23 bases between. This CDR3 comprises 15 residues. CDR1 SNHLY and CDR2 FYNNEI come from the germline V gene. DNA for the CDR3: TGTGCCAGCAGTCCAGCGACCGTACGGCAAAACGGGCAGTACTTC. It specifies CASSPATVRQNGQYF.

DNA for the CDR3: TGTGCCAGCAGCTTGTTCGGGGAACAACTGACAGCGAACACTGAAGCTTTCTTT. Translating it yields CASSLFGEQLTANTEAFF. The chain is built from TRBV5-6 and TRBJ1-1; TRBD1 is a possible D gene (5 bases). The germline V gene has CDR1 SGHDT and CDR2 YYEEEE. The V and J ends lost 1 base and 1 base respectively, with 20 bases between them. CDR3 length: 18 residues. Full variable domain (outside the CDR3, taken from reference TRBV5-6 and TRBJ1-1): DAGVTQSPTHLIKTRGQQVTLRCSPKSGHDTVSWYQQALGQGPQFIFQYYEEEERQRGNFPDRFSGHQFPNYSSELNVNALLLGDSALYLCASSLFGEQLTANTEAFFGQGTRLTVV.